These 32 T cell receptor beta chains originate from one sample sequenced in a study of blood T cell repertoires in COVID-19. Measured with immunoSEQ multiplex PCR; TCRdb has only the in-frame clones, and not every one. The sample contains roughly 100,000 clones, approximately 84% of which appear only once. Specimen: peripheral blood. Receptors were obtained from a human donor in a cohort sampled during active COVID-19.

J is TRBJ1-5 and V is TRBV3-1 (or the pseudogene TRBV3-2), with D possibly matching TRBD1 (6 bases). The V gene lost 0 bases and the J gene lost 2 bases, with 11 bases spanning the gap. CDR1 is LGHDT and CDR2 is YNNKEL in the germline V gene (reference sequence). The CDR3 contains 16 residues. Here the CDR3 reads CASSQDSAGGNQPQHF. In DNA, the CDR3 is TGTGCCAGCAGCCAAGATTCGGCAGGGGGCAATCAGCCCCAGCATTTT.

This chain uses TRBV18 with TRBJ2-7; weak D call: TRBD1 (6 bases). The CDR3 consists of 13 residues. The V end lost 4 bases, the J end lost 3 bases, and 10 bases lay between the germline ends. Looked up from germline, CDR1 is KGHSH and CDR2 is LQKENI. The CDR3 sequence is CASSLGQLYEQYF. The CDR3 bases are TGTGCCAGCTCACTAGGACAGCTCTACGAGCAGTACTTC.

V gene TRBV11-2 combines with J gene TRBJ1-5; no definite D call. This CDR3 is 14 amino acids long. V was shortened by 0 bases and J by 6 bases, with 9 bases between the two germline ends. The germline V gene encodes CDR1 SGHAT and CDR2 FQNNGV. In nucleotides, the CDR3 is TGTGCCAGCAGCTTAGATTCAGACTTTCAGCCCCAGCATTTT. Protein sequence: CASSLDSDFQPQHF.

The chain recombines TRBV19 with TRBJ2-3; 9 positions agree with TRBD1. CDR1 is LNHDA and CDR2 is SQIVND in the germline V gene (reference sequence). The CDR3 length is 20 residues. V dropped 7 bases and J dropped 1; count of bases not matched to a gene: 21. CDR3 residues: CASTHSRRDREYTGTDTQYF. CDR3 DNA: TGTGCCAGTACCCATAGCAGGAGGGACAGGGAGTATACGGGCACAGATACGCAGTATTTT.

CDR3 in amino acids: CASSWDRGRGTQYF. The CDR3 nucleotides read TGTGCCAGCAGCTGGGACAGAGGCAGGGGGACCCAGTACTTC. The chain joins TRBV6-6 to TRBJ2-5, with 7 bases identical to TRBD1. CDR1 is MNHNY and CDR2 is SVGAGI in the germline V gene (reference sequence). V dropped 6 bases and J dropped 7; count of bases not matched to a gene: 11. The CDR3 runs 14 residues.

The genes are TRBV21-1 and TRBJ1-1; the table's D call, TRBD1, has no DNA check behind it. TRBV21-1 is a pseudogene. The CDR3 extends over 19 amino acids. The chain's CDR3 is CASSPVNGRGFGGNTEAFF. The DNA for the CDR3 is TGTGCCAGCAGCCCGGTGAACGGCAGGGGTTTCGGCGGGAACACTGAAGCTTTCTTT.

The CDR3 bases are TGTGCCAGCAGTTACACTCGATTGAACACTGAAGCTTTCTTT. This encodes CASSYTRLNTEAFF. The rearrangement uses TRBV6-5 and TRBJ1-1; no reliable D call. The CDR3 length is 14 residues. Trimming took off 2 bases at V and 0 bases at J, with 7 bases between the two ends. CDR1 is MNHEY, CDR2 SVGAGI, per germline.

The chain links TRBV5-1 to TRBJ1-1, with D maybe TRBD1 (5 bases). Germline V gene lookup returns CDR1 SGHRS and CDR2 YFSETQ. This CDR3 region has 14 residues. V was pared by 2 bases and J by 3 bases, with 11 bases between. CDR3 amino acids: CASSFQGGDTEAFF. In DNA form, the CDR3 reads TGCGCCAGCAGCTTTCAGGGAGGTGACACTGAAGCTTTCTTT.

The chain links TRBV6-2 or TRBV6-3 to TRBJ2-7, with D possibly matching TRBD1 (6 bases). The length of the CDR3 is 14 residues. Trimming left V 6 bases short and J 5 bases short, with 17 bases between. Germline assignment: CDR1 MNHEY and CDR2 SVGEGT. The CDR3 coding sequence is TGTGCCAGCAGCCCCGGGTCAGGGGATGACGAGCAGTACTTC. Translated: CASSPGSGDDEQYF.

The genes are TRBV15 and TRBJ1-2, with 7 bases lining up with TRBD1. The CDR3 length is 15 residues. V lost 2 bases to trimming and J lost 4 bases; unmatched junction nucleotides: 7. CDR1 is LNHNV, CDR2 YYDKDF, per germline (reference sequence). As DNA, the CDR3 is TGTGCCACCAGCAGACCGACAGGGCCCAGCTATGGCTACACCTTC. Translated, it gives CATSRPTGPSYGYTF.

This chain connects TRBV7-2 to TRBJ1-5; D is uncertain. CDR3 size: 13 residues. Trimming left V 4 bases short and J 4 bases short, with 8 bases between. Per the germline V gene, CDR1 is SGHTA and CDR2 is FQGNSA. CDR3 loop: CASSWRINQPQHF. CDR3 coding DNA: TGTGCCAGCAGCTGGCGGATTAATCAGCCCCAGCATTTT.

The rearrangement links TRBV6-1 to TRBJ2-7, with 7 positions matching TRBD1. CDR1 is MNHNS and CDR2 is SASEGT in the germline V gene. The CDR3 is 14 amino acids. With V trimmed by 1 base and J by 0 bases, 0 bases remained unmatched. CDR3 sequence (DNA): TGTGCCAGCAGTGAAGGGGACAGCTCCTACGAGCAGTACTTC. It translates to CASSEGDSSYEQYF.

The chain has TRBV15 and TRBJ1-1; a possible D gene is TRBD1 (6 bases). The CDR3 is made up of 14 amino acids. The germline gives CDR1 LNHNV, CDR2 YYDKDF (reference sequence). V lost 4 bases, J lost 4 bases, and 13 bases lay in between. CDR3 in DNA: TGTGCCACCAGCACCTATCAGGGGACCACTGAAGCTTTCTTT. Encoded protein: CATSTYQGTTEAFF.

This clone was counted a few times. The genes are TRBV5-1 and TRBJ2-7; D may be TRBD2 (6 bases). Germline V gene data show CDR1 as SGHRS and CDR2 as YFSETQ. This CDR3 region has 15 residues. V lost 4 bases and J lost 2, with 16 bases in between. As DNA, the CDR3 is TGCGCCAGCAGCCTCGGACTAACCCCAACCTACGAGCAGTACTTC. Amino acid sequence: CASSLGLTPTYEQYF.

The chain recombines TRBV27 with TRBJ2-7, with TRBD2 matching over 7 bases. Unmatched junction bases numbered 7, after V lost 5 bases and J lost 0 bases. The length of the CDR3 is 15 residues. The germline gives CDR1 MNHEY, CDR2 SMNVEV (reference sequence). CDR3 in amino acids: CASSPLGGISYEQYF. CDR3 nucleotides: TGTGCCAGCAGTCCCCTCGGGGGGATCTCCTACGAGCAGTACTTC.

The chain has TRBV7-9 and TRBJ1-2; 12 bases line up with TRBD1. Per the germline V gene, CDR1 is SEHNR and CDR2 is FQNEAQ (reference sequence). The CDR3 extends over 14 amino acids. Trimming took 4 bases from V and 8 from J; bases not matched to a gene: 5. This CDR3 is CASSYGTGGEGYTF. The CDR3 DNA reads TGTGCCAGCAGCTATGGGACAGGGGGCGAAGGCTACACCTTC.

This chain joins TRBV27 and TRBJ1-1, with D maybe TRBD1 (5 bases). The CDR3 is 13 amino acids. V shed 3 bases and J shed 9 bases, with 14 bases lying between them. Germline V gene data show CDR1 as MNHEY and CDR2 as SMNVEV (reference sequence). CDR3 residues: CASSFLDRAQAFF. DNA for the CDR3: TGTGCCAGCAGTTTTCTAGACAGAGCCCAAGCTTTCTTT.

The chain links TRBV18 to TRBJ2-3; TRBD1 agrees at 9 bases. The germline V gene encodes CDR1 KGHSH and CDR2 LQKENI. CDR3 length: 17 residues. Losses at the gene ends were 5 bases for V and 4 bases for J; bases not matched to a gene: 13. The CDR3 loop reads CASSSRAGTGRADTQYF. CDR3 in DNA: TGTGCCAGCTCATCGCGGGCCGGGACAGGGAGGGCAGATACGCAGTATTTT.

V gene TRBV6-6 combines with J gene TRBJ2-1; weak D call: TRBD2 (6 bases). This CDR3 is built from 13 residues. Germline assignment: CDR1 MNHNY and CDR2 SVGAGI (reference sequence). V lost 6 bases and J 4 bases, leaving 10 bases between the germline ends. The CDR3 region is CASRQAGYNEQFF. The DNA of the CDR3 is TGTGCCAGCAGGCAAGCGGGTTACAATGAGCAGTTCTTC.

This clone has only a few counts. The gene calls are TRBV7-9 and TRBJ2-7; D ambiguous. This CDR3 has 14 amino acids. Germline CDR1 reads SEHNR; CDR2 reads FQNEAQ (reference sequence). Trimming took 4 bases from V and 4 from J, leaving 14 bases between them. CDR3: CASSSPNQPYEQYF. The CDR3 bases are TGTGCCAGCAGCTCTCCTAATCAACCTTACGAGCAGTACTTC.

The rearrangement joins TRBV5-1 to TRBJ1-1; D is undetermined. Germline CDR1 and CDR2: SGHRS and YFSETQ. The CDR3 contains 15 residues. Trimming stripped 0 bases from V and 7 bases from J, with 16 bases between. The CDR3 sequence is CASSLALRGSYEAFF. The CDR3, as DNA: TGCGCCAGCAGCTTGGCCCTTCGGGGAAGTTATGAAGCTTTCTTT.

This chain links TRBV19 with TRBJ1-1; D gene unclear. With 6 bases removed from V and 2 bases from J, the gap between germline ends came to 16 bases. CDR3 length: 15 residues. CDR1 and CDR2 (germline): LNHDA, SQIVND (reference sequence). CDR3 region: CASSPIREPNTEAFF. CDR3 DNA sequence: TGTGCCAGTAGCCCAATCCGGGAGCCCAACACTGAAGCTTTCTTT.

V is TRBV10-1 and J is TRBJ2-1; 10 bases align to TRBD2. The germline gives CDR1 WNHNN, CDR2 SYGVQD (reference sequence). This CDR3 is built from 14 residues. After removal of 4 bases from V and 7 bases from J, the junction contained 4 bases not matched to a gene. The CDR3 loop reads CASSGSGGANEQFF. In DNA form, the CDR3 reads TGCGCCAGCAGTGGGAGCGGGGGGGCGAATGAGCAGTTCTTC.

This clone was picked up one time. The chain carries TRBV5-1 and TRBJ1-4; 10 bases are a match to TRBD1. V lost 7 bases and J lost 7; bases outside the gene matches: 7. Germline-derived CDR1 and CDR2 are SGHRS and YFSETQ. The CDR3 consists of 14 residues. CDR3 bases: TGCGCCAGCGCTAGACAGGGGGCTCGTGAAAAACTGTTTTTT. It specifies CASARQGAREKLFF.

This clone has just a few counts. The CDR3 sequence is CASSGAQGGETQYF. CDR3 in DNA: TGTGCCAGCAGCGGGGCACAGGGAGGGGAGACCCAGTACTTC. The gene calls are TRBV7-7 and TRBJ2-5, with D maybe TRBD2 (7 bases). CDR1 SSHAT and CDR2 FNYEAQ come from the germline V gene (reference sequence). CDR3 length equals 14 residues. The V and J ends lost 5 bases and 5 bases respectively, with 15 bases between them.

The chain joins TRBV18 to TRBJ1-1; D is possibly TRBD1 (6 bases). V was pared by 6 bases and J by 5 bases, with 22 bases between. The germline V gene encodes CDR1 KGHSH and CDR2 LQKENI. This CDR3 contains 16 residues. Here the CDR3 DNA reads TGTGCCAGCTCCGGCCAACAGGGAAAGTTTGGAACTGAAGCTTTCTTT. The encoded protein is CASSGQQGKFGTEAFF.

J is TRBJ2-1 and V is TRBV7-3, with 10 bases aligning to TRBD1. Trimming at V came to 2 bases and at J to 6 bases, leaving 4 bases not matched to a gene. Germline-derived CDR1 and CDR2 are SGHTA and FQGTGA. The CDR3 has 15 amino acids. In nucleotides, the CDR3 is TGTGCCAGCAGCTTAGGGACAGGGGTGGGCAATGAGCAGTTCTTC. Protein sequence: CASSLGTGVGNEQFF.

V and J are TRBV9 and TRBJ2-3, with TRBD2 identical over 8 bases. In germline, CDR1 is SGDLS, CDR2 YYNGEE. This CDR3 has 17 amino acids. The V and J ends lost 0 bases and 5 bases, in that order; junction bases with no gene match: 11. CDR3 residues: CASSVGVSGGSGDTQYF. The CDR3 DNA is TGTGCCAGCAGCGTAGGAGTGTCGGGGGGGAGTGGAGATACGCAGTATTTT.

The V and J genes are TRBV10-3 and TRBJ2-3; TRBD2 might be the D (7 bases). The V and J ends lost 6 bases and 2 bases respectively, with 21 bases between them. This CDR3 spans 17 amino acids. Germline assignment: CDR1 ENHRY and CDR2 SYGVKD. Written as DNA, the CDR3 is TGTGCCATCAGATTGGACAGCGACGGGGGGAACACAGATACGCAGTATTTT. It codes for CAIRLDSDGGNTDTQYF.

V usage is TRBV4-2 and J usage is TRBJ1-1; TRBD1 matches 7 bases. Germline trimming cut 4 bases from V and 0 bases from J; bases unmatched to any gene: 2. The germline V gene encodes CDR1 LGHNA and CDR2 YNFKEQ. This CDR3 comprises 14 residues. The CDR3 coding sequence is TGTGCCAGCAGCCGGGACAGCTTGAACACTGAAGCTTTCTTT. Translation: CASSRDSLNTEAFF.

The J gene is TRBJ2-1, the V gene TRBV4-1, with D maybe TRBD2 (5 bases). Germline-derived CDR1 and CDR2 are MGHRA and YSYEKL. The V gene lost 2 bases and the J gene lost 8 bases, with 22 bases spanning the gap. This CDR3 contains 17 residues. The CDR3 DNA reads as TGCGCCAGCAGCCAATCGTTCTCCTCAACCGGGATTGATGAGCAGTTCTTC. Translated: CASSQSFSSTGIDEQFF.

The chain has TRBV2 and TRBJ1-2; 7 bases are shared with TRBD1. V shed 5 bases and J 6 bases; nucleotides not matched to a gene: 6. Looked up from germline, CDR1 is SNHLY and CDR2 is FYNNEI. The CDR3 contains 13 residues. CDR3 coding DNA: TGTGCCAGCAGTTTGCAGGGGGACCATGGCTACACCTTC. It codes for CASSLQGDHGYTF.